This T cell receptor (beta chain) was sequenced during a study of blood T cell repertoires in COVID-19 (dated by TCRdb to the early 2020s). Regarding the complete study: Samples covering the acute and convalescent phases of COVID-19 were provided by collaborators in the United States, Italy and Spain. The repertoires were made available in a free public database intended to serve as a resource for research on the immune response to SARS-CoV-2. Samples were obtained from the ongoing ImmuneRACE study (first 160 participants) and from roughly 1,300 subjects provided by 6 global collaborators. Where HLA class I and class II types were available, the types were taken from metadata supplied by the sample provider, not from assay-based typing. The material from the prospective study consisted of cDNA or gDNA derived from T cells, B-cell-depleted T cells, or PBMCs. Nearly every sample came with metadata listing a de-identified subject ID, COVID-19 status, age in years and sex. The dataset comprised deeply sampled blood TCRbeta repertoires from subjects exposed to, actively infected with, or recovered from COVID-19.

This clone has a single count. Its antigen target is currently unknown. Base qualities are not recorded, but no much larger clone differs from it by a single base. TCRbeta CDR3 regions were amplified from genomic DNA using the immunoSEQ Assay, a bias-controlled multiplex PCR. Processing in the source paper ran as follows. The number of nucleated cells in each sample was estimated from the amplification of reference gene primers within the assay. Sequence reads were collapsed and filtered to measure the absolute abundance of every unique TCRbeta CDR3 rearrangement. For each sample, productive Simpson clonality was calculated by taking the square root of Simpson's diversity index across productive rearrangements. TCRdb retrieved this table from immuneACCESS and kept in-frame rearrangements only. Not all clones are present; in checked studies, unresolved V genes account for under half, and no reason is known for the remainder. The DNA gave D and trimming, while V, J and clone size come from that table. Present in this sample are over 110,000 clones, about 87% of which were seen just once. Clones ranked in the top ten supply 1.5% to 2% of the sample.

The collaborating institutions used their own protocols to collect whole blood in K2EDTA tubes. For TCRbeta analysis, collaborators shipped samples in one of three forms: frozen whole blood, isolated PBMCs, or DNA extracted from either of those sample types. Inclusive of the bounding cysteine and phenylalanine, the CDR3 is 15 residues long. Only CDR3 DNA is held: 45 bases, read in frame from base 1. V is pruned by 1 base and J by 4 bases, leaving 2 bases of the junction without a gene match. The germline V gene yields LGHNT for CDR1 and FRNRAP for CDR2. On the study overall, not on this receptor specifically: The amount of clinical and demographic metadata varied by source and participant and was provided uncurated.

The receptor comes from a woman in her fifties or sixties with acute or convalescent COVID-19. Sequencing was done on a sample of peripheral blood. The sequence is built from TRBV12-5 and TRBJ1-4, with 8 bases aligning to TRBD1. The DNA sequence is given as TGTGCTAGTGGTTTGGCACAGGGGGGTAATGAAAAACTGTTTTTT. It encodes CASGLAQGGNEKLFF. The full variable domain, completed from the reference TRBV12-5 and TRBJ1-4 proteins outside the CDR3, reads DARVTQTPRHKVTEMGQEVTMRCQPILGHNTVFWYRQTMMQGLELLAYFRNRAPLDDSGMPKDRFSAEMPDATLATLKIQPSEPRDSAVYFCASGLAQGGNEKLFFGSGTQLSVL.